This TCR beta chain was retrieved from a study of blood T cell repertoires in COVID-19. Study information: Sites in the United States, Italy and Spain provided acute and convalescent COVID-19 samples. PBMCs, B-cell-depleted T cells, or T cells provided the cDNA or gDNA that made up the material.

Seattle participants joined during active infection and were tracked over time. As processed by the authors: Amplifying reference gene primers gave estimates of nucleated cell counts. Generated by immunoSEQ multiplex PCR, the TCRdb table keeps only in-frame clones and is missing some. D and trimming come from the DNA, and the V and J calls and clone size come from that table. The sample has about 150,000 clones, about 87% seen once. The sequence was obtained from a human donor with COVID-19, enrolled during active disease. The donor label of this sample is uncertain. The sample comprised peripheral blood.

The CDR3 sequence is CASRETGASTDTQYF. The CDR3 DNA follows: TGTGCCAGCAGGGAGACAGGAGCTAGCACAGATACGCAGTATTTT. The rearrangement uses TRBV5-6 and TRBJ2-3, with a tentative D call TRBD1 (6 bases). The CDR3 is 15 residues long. V was pared by 5 bases and J by 0 bases, with 13 bases between. Germline CDR1 is SGHDT and CDR2 is YYEEEE.